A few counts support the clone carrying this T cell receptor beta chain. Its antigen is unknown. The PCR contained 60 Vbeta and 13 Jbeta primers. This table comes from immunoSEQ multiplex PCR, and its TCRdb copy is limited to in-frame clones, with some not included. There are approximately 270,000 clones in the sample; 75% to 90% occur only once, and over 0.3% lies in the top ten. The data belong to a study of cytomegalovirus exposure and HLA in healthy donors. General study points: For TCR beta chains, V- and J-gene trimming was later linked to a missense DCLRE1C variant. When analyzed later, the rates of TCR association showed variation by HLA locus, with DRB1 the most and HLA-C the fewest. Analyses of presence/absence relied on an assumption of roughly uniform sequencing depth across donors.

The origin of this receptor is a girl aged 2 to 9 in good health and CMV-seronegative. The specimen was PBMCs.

CDR3 DNA sequence: TGTGCCAGCAGTTTACCTCCGGGACAGGGGAACTATGGCTACACCTTC. This gives the protein CASSLPPGQGNYGYTF. The J gene is TRBJ1-2, the V gene TRBV2, with TRBD1 identical over 10 bases. The germline CDR1 and CDR2 sequences are SNHLY and FYNNEI. This CDR3 is 16 amino acids long. Trimming at V came to 5 bases and at J to 2 bases, leaving 8 bases not matched to a gene.